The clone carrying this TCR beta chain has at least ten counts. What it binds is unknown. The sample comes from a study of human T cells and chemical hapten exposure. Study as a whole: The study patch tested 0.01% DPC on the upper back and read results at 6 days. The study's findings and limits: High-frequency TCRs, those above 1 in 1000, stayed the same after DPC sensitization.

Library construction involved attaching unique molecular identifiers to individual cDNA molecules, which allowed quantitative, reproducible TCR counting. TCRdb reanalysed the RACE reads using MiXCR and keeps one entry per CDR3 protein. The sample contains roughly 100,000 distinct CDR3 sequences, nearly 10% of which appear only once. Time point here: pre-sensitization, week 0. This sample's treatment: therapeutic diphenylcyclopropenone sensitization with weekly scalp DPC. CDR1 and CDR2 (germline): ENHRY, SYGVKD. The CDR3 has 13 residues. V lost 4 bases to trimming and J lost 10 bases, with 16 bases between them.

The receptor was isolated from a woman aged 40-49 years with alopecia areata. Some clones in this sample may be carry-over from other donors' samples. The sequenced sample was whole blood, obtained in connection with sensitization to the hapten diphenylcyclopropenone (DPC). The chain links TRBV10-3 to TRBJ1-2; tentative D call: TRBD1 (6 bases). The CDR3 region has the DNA TGTGCCATCAGTGCCGGGACACAGATCACCTACACCTTC. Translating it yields CAISAGTQITYTF.